These 4 T cell receptor beta chains share one sample of origin, sequenced in a study of blood T cells in healthy people across ages. Combining a sample-barcoded 5' primer with a J-beta primer mix, a second PCR ran for 7 to 11 cycles. In TCRdb, the 5' RACE reads were re-called with MiXCR into one record per CDR3 protein. The sample contains hundreds of thousands of distinct CDR3 sequences, approximately 44% of which appear only once. Sample: blood. The receptors stem from a man in his sixties in good health.

This clonotype has just a few counts. The chain combines TRBV3-1 with TRBJ2-1; 7 nucleotides agree with TRBD1. The CDR3 is 16 amino acids. Germline CDR1 reads LGHDT; CDR2 reads YNNKEL (reference sequence). V lost 4 bases and J lost 1; bases outside the gene matches: 7. CDR3 residues: CASSPLTGLSYNEQFF. CDR3 coding DNA: TGTGCCAGCAGCCCTCTGACAGGGCTTTCCTACAATGAGCAGTTCTTC.

The chain combines TRBV20-1 with TRBJ2-7; D call uncertain. TRBJ2-5 explains the end of the DNA better; the J call may be wrong. The germline CDR1 and CDR2 sequences are DFQATT and SNEGSKA (reference sequence). The CDR3 extends over 14 amino acids. The CDR3 here is CSALPLSNAETQYF. The CDR3 DNA follows: TGCAGTGCTCTCCCTTTGAGCAATGCGGAGACCCAGTACTTC.

This clonotype was counted only a few times. This chain connects TRBV20-1 to TRBJ1-2, with TRBD1 identical over 9 bases. CDR1 DFQATT and CDR2 SNEGSKA come from the germline V gene (reference sequence). The CDR3 loop spans 16 amino acids. J gave up 0 bases and V 1 base, and 6 bases lay outside the gene matches. The CDR3 nucleotides are TGCAGTGCTAGAGGCGCCAGGGACAGGGCTAACTATGGCTACACCTTC. Its protein is CSARGARDRANYGYTF.

The J gene is TRBJ2-5, the V gene TRBV29-1; D not certain. Germline loops: CDR1 SQVTM, CDR2 ANQGSEA. Trimming pared 6 bases from V and 5 bases from J, leaving 16 bases between. CDR3 length equals 13 residues. The CDR3 coding sequence is TGCAGCGTCCTAGGGCTCCTCGGGGAGACCCAGTACTTC. Amino acid sequence: CSVLGLLGETQYF. Full variable domain (rest looked up from reference TRBV29-1 and TRBJ2-5): SAVISQKPSRDICQRGTSLTIQCQVDSQVTMMFWYRQQPGQSLTLIATANQGSEATYESGFVIDKFPISRPNLTFSTLTVSNMSPEDSSIYLCSVLGLLGETQYFGPGTRLLVL.